At least ten counts were recorded for the clone carrying this T cell receptor beta chain. Germline CDR1 and CDR2: SNHLY and FYNNEI. The CDR3 is made up of 15 amino acids. Between the trimmed V and J ends, which lost 2 bases and 0 bases, there was a span of 8 bases. For amplifying TCRs, the PCR ran for approximately 21 cycles with Phusion, which was used together with a constant-region primer and the adapter on the V primers. Researchers amplified the isolated mRNA using in vitro transcription. TCRdb called the reads again in MiXCR, with one record for every CDR3 protein. The table lists some 53,000 distinct CDR3 sequences, 33% of them singletons. The sample originates from a study of low-dose radiotherapy and immunotherapy resistance in tumors. Across the study: With fractions of 0.5 Gy given every 2 weeks, Cohort 1 accumulated a total of 6.5 Gy. Every six weeks patients received intravenous ipilimumab 1 mg/kg, and every two weeks they received intravenous nivolumab 240 mg. First-strand cDNA relied on TRAV- and TRBV-specific primers spanning alpha and beta chains.

As for time point: after trial treatment. Indicated treatment: LDRT plus nivolumab, ipilimumab, low-dose cyclophosphamide and aspirin (RACIN trial). This chain links TRBV2 with TRBJ2-4; tentatively, D is TRBD2 (7 bases). The sequencing used PBMCs, collected after low-dose radiotherapy plus immunotherapy. This clonotype was obtained from a male donor with rectosigmoid adenocarcinoma. As DNA, the CDR3 is TGTGCCAGCAGTGAAAGGGGGGGAGCCAAAAACATTCAGTACTTC. Protein: CASSERGGAKNIQYF.